These 11 T cell receptor beta chains were sequenced from one sample in a study of blood T cells in healthy people across ages. Together with a sample-barcoded 5' primer, a J-beta primer mix was included in a second PCR lasting about 6 to 12 cycles. TCRdb fed the 5' RACE reads into MiXCR, producing one record per CDR3 protein. Of about 1.6 million distinct CDR3 sequences listed, about 35% are singletons. The material sequenced was blood. The receptors derive from a woman in her twenties or thirties in good health.

This clonotype occurred a few times. The chain carries TRBV7-9 and TRBJ2-7; D remains ambiguous. Germline lookup yields CDR1 SEHNR and CDR2 FQNEAQ (reference sequence). Trimming cost V 4 bases and J 3 bases, with 10 bases left between them. This CDR3 region has 13 residues. CDR3 in amino acids: CASSSKAHYEQYF. In DNA form, the CDR3 reads TGTGCCAGCAGCTCCAAGGCCCACTACGAGCAGTACTTC.

V and J are TRBV6-5 and TRBJ1-1; D is undetermined. This CDR3 contains 12 residues. Germline CDR1 is MNHEY and CDR2 is SVGAGI. The V and J ends lost 2 bases and 4 bases respectively, with 5 bases between them. CDR3: CASSYPVTEAFF. The CDR3 DNA sequence: TGTGCCAGCAGTTACCCTGTCACTGAAGCTTTCTTT.

Details on this clonotype: Mismatch with germline at one junction end may stem from a read error. This sequence joins TRBV15 and TRBJ1-5, with D unclear. The germline CDR1 and CDR2 sequences are LNHNV and YYDKDF (reference sequence). This CDR3 is built from 13 residues. CDR3 region: CATGRDINQPQHF. The CDR3, as DNA: TGTGCCACCGGCAGAGATATTAATCAGCCCCAGCATTTT.

As concerns this clonotype: One base away lies a much larger clone, so this may be a sequencing read error. V gene TRBV20-1 combines with J gene TRBJ2-2, with D tentatively TRBD1 or TRBD2 (7 bases each). Germline-derived CDR1 and CDR2 are DFQATT and SNEGSKA (reference sequence). The CDR3 covers 15 residues. The CDR3 bases are TGCAGTACTAGAAGGGGGGGGACAGACACCGGGGAGCTGTTTTTT. Translated, it gives CSTRRGGTDTGELFF.

This clonotype was seen a handful of times. V gene TRBV9 combines with J gene TRBJ2-3; TRBD2 matches 11 bases. V dropped 6 bases and J dropped 0; count of bases not matched to a gene: 3. The CDR3 has 15 residues. CDR1 and CDR2 (germline): SGDLS, YYNGEE. DNA for the CDR3: TGTGCCAGCACGAGACTAGCGGGAAGCACAGATACGCAGTATTTT. Translated: CASTRLAGSTDTQYF.

This chain uses TRBV7-9 with TRBJ2-1; 9 bases are shared with TRBD1. V lost 6 bases, J lost 10 bases, and 10 bases stayed unmatched. CDR1 SEHNR and CDR2 FQNEAQ come from the germline V gene (reference sequence). The CDR3 loop spans 14 amino acids. CDR3 sequence: CASSPQGARGEQFF. In DNA, the CDR3 is TGTGCCAGCAGTCCACAGGGGGCGAGGGGAGAGCAGTTCTTC.

The count of this clonotype is one. The J gene is TRBJ2-2, the V gene TRBV9; 10 bases agree with TRBD2. The trim removed 1 base at V and 1 base at J, leaving 7 bases unmatched. The CDR3 has 18 residues. The germline V gene has CDR1 SGDLS and CDR2 YYNGEE. CDR3 loop: CASSVNPSGSVNTGELFF. DNA of the CDR3: TGTGCCAGCAGCGTAAATCCTAGCGGGAGTGTGAACACCGGGGAGCTGTTTTTT.

This clonotype was recorded a few times. Relative to the germline gene, one junction end is altered; a read error may explain this. The chain has TRBV20-1 and TRBJ2-6; D perhaps matches TRBD1 (6 bases). From germline, CDR1 is DFQATT and CDR2 SNEGSKA (reference sequence). CDR3 length: 15 amino acids. CDR3 sequence reads: CSARGSLAGANVRTF. CDR3 bases: TGCAGTGCCAGGGGCTCCCTCGCTGGGGCCAACGTCCGGACTTTC.

The chain joins TRBV18 to TRBJ2-6; D is unclear. The V gene lost 6 bases and the J gene lost 0 bases, with 15 bases spanning the gap. Germline CDR1 KGHSH, CDR2 LQKENI. The CDR3 is 17 residues long. The CDR3 sequence is CASSLTPSSSGANVLTF. The CDR3 nucleotides are TGTGCCAGCTCCCTTACACCGAGCAGCTCTGGGGCCAACGTCCTGACTTTC.

This rearrangement joins TRBV7-6 to TRBJ2-5, with D hard to call. Germline V gene sequence: CDR1 SGHVS, CDR2 FNYEAQ. The V and J ends lost 4 bases and 0 bases respectively, with 6 bases between them. This CDR3 contains 13 residues. Here the CDR3 DNA reads TGTGCCAGCAGCTACCTGTACCAAGAGACCCAGTACTTC. Its translation is CASSYLYQETQYF.

This clonotype was counted a single time. The chain employs TRBV11-2 and TRBJ1-1; D possibly corresponds to TRBD1 (5 bases). Germline CDR1 reads SGHAT; CDR2 reads FQNNGV. V was clipped by 3 bases and J by 4 bases, with 12 bases between them. The CDR3 sequence is 14 residues long. The DNA of the CDR3 is TGTGCCAGCAGCTTTCAGGGAAGGGGCACTGAAGCTTTCTTT. Protein product: CASSFQGRGTEAFF.